Listed here are 21 T cell receptor beta chains from one sample, sequenced in a study of identical twins. One entry per CDR3 protein, called by TCRdb with MiXCR from the 5' RACE reads. The table records roughly 710,000 distinct CDR3 sequences, roughly 6% of them present only once. The sample taken for sequencing was naive T cells sorted from blood. The receptor set was obtained from a man younger than 30 in good health.

This clonotype was picked up a small number of times. The chain joins TRBV3-1 to TRBJ1-1; D not certain. CDR3 length: 13 residues. From germline, CDR1 is LGHDT and CDR2 YNNKEL (reference sequence). V was clipped by 4 bases and J by 3 bases, with 9 bases between them. DNA for the CDR3: TGTGCCAGCAGCCTACAACCACACACTGAAGCTTTCTTT. Its translation is CASSLQPHTEAFF.

This clonotype was observed a handful of times. V gene TRBV5-1 combines with J gene TRBJ1-4; D remains unclear. Germline CDR1 reads SGHRS; CDR2 reads YFSETQ. This CDR3 contains 15 residues. V was clipped by 0 bases and J by 4 bases, with 10 bases between them. The CDR3 nucleotides read TGCGCCAGCAGCTTGGCCGATGGGGATAATGAAAAACTGTTTTTT. Translated, it gives CASSLADGDNEKLFF.

The V gene is TRBV6-2 or TRBV6-3, the J gene TRBJ2-1, with TRBD2 identical over 10 bases. Trimming cost V 7 bases and J 8 bases; bases outside gene matches: 14. The CDR3 is made up of 16 amino acids. CDR1 is MNHEY and CDR2 is SVGEGT in the germline V gene. CDR3 DNA: TGTGCCAGCATTCCCTTCGGGCTAGCGGGAGTATATGAGCAGTTCTTC. As protein: CASIPFGLAGVYEQFF.

The V and J genes are TRBV18 and TRBJ2-5; weak D call: TRBD1 (6 bases). CDR1 and CDR2 (germline): KGHSH, LQKENI. The CDR3 has 13 amino acids. With 9 bases removed from V and 1 base from J, the gap between germline ends came to 12 bases. The CDR3 loop reads CASTGTPQETQYF. CDR3 DNA sequence: TGTGCCAGTACCGGGACACCCCAAGAGACCCAGTACTTC.

This clonotype was recorded at least ten times. The chain combines TRBV7-9 with TRBJ2-3, with no clear D. V shed 1 base and J shed 0 bases, with 8 bases lying between them. CDR3 length: 15 residues. Per germline, CDR1 SEHNR and CDR2 FQNEAQ (reference sequence). The CDR3 DNA reads as TGTGCCAGCAGCTTAGTTCTGACTAGCACAGATACGCAGTATTTT. It is translated as CASSLVLTSTDTQYF.

The sample holds many counts of this clonotype. V and J are TRBV7-8 and TRBJ2-7; tentative D call: TRBD1 (8 bases). Germline CDR1 reads SGHVS; CDR2 reads FQNEAQ. This CDR3 comprises 16 residues. Between the trimmed V and J ends, which lost 1 base and 2 bases, there was a span of 15 bases. As DNA, the CDR3 is TGTGCCAGCAGCTTAGGGCGACAGGGGACTACCTACGAGCAGTACGTC. It translates to CASSLGRQGTTYEQYV.

This clonotype was observed a few times. V usage is TRBV24-1 and J usage is TRBJ2-4, with 9 bases matching TRBD1. The CDR3 is 17 amino acids. Germline CDR1 and CDR2: KGHDR and SFDVKD. J gave up 2 bases and V 4 bases, and 8 bases lay outside the gene matches. The chain's CDR3 is CATSDTGQGRTKNIQYF. The CDR3 nucleotides read TGTGCCACCAGTGACACGGGACAGGGTAGAACCAAAAACATTCAGTACTTC.

Many counts were recorded for this clonotype. The rearrangement joins TRBV6-5 to TRBJ1-2; D unclear. Germline CDR1 reads MNHEY; CDR2 reads SVGAGI. CDR3 size: 11 residues. Trimming removed 6 bases at V and 4 bases at J, with 6 bases between. Here the CDR3 reads CASREGYGYTF. CDR3 in DNA: TGTGCCAGCAGGGAAGGCTATGGCTACACCTTC.

The sample holds many counts of this clonotype. V and J are TRBV6-1 and TRBJ1-1; no reliable D call. Germline V gene data show CDR1 as MNHNS and CDR2 as SASEGT. This CDR3 is built from 13 residues. Trimming left V 2 bases short and J 1 base short, with 5 bases between. This CDR3 is CASSEHKNTEAFF. In nucleotides, the CDR3 is TGTGCCAGCAGTGAACACAAGAACACTGAAGCTTTCTTT.

In this sample, this clonotype turned up many times. This chain connects TRBV11-2 to TRBJ2-7; possibly TRBD1 for D (6 bases). The CDR3 has 15 amino acids. The V gene's germline CDR1 is SGHAT and CDR2 FQNNGV. Trimming removed 0 bases at V and 9 bases at J, with 18 bases between. CDR3 nucleotides: TGTGCCAGCAGCTTAGAATGGGGCAGGGGCGCCGGGCAGTACTTC. It encodes CASSLEWGRGAGQYF.

In its sample, this clonotype was seen many times. This chain joins TRBV29-1 and TRBJ1-1; D ambiguous. Trimming removed 5 bases at V and 1 base at J, with 8 bases between. Germline V gene sequence: CDR1 SQVTM, CDR2 ANQGSEA. The CDR3 contains 12 residues. The DNA of the CDR3 is TGCAGCGTTTTTTCGGGGAACACTGAAGCTTTCTTT. Encoded protein: CSVFSGNTEAFF.

The genes are TRBV7-3 and TRBJ2-5, with TRBD2 as a possible D gene (6 bases). Germline values: CDR1 SGHTA, CDR2 FQGTGA. This CDR3 spans 14 amino acids. Between the trimmed V and J ends, which lost 5 bases and 5 bases, there was a span of 15 bases. DNA for the CDR3: TGTGCCAGCAGCCCCACCAGCGGGCGGGAGACCCAGTACTTC. This gives the protein CASSPTSGRETQYF.

This clonotype was observed many times. The chain recombines TRBV10-1 with TRBJ2-1; D unclear. In germline, CDR1 is WNHNN, CDR2 SYGVQD (reference sequence). This CDR3 has 12 amino acids. V was clipped by 2 bases and J by 5 bases, with 4 bases between them. CDR3 region: CASSETNNEQFF. The CDR3 DNA reads as TGCGCCAGCAGTGAGACGAACAATGAGCAGTTCTTC.

There are many counts of this clonotype. The chain employs TRBV21-1 and TRBJ2-3; the table calls TRBD1, which could not be checked here. TRBV21-1 is flagged as a pseudogene. The CDR3 spans 15 residues. CDR3 residues: CASSKVDRGSDTQYF. The DNA for the CDR3 is TGTGCCAGCAGCAAGGTTGATAGGGGCTCGGATACGCAGTATTTT.

V and J are TRBV29-1 and TRBJ1-5; the D gene is possibly TRBD1 (5 bases). The germline V gene has CDR1 SQVTM and CDR2 ANQGSEA. Trimming removed 7 bases at V and 7 bases at J, with 14 bases between. The length of the CDR3 is 12 residues. The CDR3 nucleotides are TGCAGCGCATACAGGCAAAGGCAGCCCCAGCATTTT. Translated, it gives CSAYRQRQPQHF. The full variable domain, with the rest looked up from reference TRBV29-1 and TRBJ1-5, is SAVISQKPSRDICQRGTSLTIQCQVDSQVTMMFWYRQQPGQSLTLIATANQGSEATYESGFVIDKFPISRPNLTFSTLTVSNMSPEDSSIYLCSAYRQRQPQHFGDGTRLSIL.

The V call is TRBV20-1, the J call TRBJ2-2; TRBD1 or TRBD2 may be the D gene (5 bases each). Trimming stripped 1 base from V and 4 bases from J, with 13 bases between. In germline, CDR1 is DFQATT, CDR2 SNEGSKA (reference sequence). CDR3 size: 15 residues. The CDR3 protein is CSARASGTSTGELFF. In DNA, the CDR3 is TGCAGTGCTAGAGCCTCCGGGACCTCCACCGGGGAGCTGTTTTTT.

Many counts were recorded for this clonotype. The chain carries TRBV20-1 and TRBJ2-3, with 9 bases lining up with TRBD2. CDR3 length: 13 amino acids. CDR1 and CDR2 (germline): DFQATT, SNEGSKA (reference sequence). The J segment lost 4 bases and the V segment lost 4 bases, leaving 3 bases of the junction unmatched. The CDR3 nucleotides read TGCAGTGCTACCGGACTAGCGTCAGATACGCAGTATTTT. This gives the protein CSATGLASDTQYF.

This clonotype was found many times. The V call is TRBV10-3, the J call TRBJ2-1, with D unclear. The CDR3 is made up of 13 amino acids. V lost 7 bases and J 5 bases, leaving 12 bases between the germline ends. The germline gives CDR1 ENHRY, CDR2 SYGVKD. The CDR3 loop is CAITTPFNNEQFF. The CDR3 bases are TGTGCCATCACAACCCCTTTTAACAATGAGCAGTTCTTC.

The V and J genes are TRBV3-1 and TRBJ2-1, with D possibly TRBD2 on 5 matching bases. Between the trimmed V and J ends, which lost 0 bases and 11 bases, there was a span of 11 bases. The CDR3 extends over 13 amino acids. Germline loops: CDR1 LGHDT, CDR2 YNNKEL (reference sequence). The DNA of the CDR3 is TGTGCCAGCAGCCAAGATAGCGCCGCACAGCAGTTCTTC. Protein sequence: CASSQDSAAQQFF.

In its sample, this clonotype was seen many times. J is TRBJ2-2 and V is TRBV12-3 or TRBV12-4; no clear D gene. This CDR3 has 12 residues. The V end lost 8 bases, the J end lost 6 bases, and 10 bases lay between the germline ends. The CDR3 region has the DNA TGTGCCAGCTCACCACCCGCCGGGGAGCTGTTTTTT. Translating it yields CASSPPAGELFF.

This clonotype came up a few times. One end of the junction is discordant with germline, which a read error may explain. The chain uses TRBV6-1 and TRBJ2-5; no reliable D call. The CDR3 runs 15 residues. In germline, CDR1 is MNHNS, CDR2 SASEGT. Here the CDR3 DNA reads TGTGCCAGCAGTAAAGCGACATTTGGGCAAGAGACCCAGTACTTC. It encodes CASSKATFGQETQYF.